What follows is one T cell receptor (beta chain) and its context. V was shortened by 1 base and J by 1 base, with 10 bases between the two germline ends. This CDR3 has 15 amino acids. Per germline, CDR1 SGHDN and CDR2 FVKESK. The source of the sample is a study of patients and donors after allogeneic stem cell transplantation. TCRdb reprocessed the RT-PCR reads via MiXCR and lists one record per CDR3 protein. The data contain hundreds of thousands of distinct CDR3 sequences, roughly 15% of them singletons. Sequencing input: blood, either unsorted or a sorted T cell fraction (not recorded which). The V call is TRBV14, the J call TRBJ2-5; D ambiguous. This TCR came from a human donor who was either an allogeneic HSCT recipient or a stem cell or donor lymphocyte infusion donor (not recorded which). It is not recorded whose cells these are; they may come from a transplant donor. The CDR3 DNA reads TGTGCCAGCAGCCAAGTGGGCCTAGTCCAAGAGACCCAGTACTTC. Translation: CASSQVGLVQETQYF.